This T cell receptor (beta chain) comes out of a study of PD-L1 blockade in urothelial cancer. Time point given: peripheral blood 6 weeks after treatment start. The method was immunoSEQ multiplex PCR; TCRdb's version includes in-frame clones alone and lacks a portion of them. This table has under 60,000 clones, approximately 83% appearing once. This TCR was sampled from a man between 60 and 75 years old with urothelial cancer. The sequencing used PBMCs, collected around atezolizumab (anti-PD-L1) treatment.

The CDR3 nucleotides are TGTGCCACCAGCAGAGACAGATCGCAAGAGACCCAGTACTTC. It codes for CATSRDRSQETQYF. The chain combines TRBV15 with TRBJ2-5; unclear D gene. V was shortened by 0 bases and J by 2 bases, with 7 bases between the two germline ends. The CDR3 runs to 14 residues. CDR1 LNHNV and CDR2 YYDKDF come from the germline V gene (reference sequence).